The 19 T cell receptor beta chains below all came from one sample that was sequenced in a study of PD-L1 blockade in urothelial cancer. This table comes from immunoSEQ multiplex PCR, and its TCRdb copy is limited to in-frame clones, with some not included. The sample has approximately 71,000 clones, about 89% seen once; the top ten hold roughly 3.3%. Sequencing used PBMCs, obtained around atezolizumab (anti-PD-L1) treatment. The receptors stem from a man aged 55 to 70 with urothelial cancer.

The chain uses TRBV5-1 and TRBJ2-7; D perhaps matches TRBD2 (6 bases). V was shortened by 4 bases and J by 3 bases, with 17 bases between the two germline ends. From germline, CDR1 is SGHRS and CDR2 YFSETQ. The CDR3 length is 15 residues. The CDR3 region has the DNA TGCGCCAGCAGCCCCTCGTCTAGCGTGATCTACGAGCAGTACTTC. Encoded protein: CASSPSSSVIYEQYF.

The chain has TRBV5-1 and TRBJ1-3, with D uncertain. The CDR3 loop spans 19 amino acids. Germline loops: CDR1 SGHRS, CDR2 YFSETQ. Trimming left V 0 bases short and J 0 bases short, with 19 bases between. CDR3 sequence: CASSLANLASGGSGNTIYF. As DNA, the CDR3 is TGCGCCAGCAGCTTGGCCAATCTCGCATCCGGAGGCTCTGGAAACACCATATATTTT.

The chain has TRBV5-4 and TRBJ2-7, with 11 positions matching TRBD2. V shed 1 base and J 2 bases; nucleotides not matched to a gene: 5. The CDR3 extends over 16 amino acids. Germline values: CDR1 SGHNT, CDR2 YYREEE (reference sequence). This chain's CDR3 is CASSLPTSGRAYEQYF. CDR3 coding DNA: TGTGCCAGCAGCTTGCCTACTAGCGGGAGAGCCTACGAGCAGTACTTC.

This chain connects TRBV4-2 to TRBJ2-7, with 11 bases aligning to TRBD2. J was trimmed by 3 bases and V by 0 bases; bases with no gene match: 1. The CDR3 runs to 15 residues. Germline V gene sequence: CDR1 LGHNA, CDR2 YNFKEQ. The CDR3 is CASSQDTSGSYEQYF. CDR3 in DNA: TGTGCCAGCAGCCAAGATACTAGCGGGAGCTACGAGCAGTACTTC.

This chain links TRBV5-5 with TRBJ2-2; D may be TRBD2 (6 bases). Germline values: CDR1 SGHKS, CDR2 YYEKEE (reference sequence). Trimming removed 0 bases from V and 11 bases from J, with 11 bases in between. The CDR3 is 13 residues long. CDR3 in DNA: TGTGCCAGCAGCTTGGAATGGGGAGGCGAGCTGTTTTTT. Encoded protein: CASSLEWGGELFF.

The chain couples TRBV5-4 to TRBJ1-4, with D perhaps TRBD1 (5 bases). This CDR3 contains 16 residues. V lost 4 bases to trimming and J lost 10 bases, with 23 bases between them. Germline-derived CDR1 and CDR2 are SGHNT and YYREEE (reference sequence). The CDR3: CASSREWGSGSGKLFF. In nucleotides, the CDR3 is TGTGCCAGCAGCCGGGAGTGGGGGTCGGGGTCGGGAAAACTGTTTTTT.

The chain joins TRBV9 to TRBJ1-1; D unresolved. Germline V gene lookup returns CDR1 SGDLS and CDR2 YYNGEE. This CDR3 has 13 residues. V gave up 2 bases and J gave up 5 bases, with 10 bases separating them. CDR3 sequence: CASSVGVETEAFF. The CDR3 DNA reads TGTGCCAGCAGCGTCGGGGTAGAGACTGAAGCTTTCTTT.

This sequence joins TRBV4-1 and TRBJ2-5; D remains ambiguous. Germline CDR1 MGHRA, CDR2 YSYEKL. CDR3 length: 15 residues. The germline V and J ends were trimmed by 4 bases and 1 base, with 13 bases remaining between them. CDR3 sequence: CASSRLPSPQETQYF. The CDR3 DNA reads TGCGCCAGCAGCCGGCTCCCCTCACCCCAAGAGACCCAGTACTTC.

This chain links TRBV9 with TRBJ1-6; a possible D gene is TRBD1 (6 bases). CDR1 and CDR2 from the germline V gene are SGDLS and YYNGEE. Trimming took off 0 bases at V and 8 bases at J, with 12 bases between the two ends. CDR3 length: 15 residues. The CDR3 reads CASSVDVRGYSPLHF. For the CDR3, the DNA is TGTGCCAGCAGCGTAGATGTGAGGGGGTATTCACCCCTCCACTTT. Together with reference TRBV9 and TRBJ1-6, the CDR3 gives the full variable domain: DSGVTQTPKHLITATGQRVTLRCSPRSGDLSVYWYQQSLDQGLQFLIQYYNGEERAKGNILERFSAQQFPDLHSELNLSSLELGDSALYFCASSVDVRGYSPLHFGNGTRLTVT.

A note on this clone: This specimen includes other DNA sequences encoding the same CDR3. The chain joins TRBV30 to TRBJ1-6; 7 bases agree with TRBD1. The CDR3 is 14 amino acids. From germline, CDR1 is GTSNPN and CDR2 SVGIG (reference sequence). After removal of 3 bases from V and 9 bases from J, the junction contained 8 bases not matched to a gene. CDR3 sequence (DNA): TGTGCCTGGAGGAGACAGGGTTTCGGTTCACCCCTCCACTTT. Its protein product is CAWRRQGFGSPLHF.

The V and J genes are TRBV29-1 and TRBJ1-1; the D gene is possibly TRBD1 (6 bases). There are 14 residues in the CDR3. Trimming took 0 bases from V and 0 from J, leaving 8 bases between them. CDR1 and CDR2 from the germline V gene are SQVTM and ANQGSEA. Written as DNA, the CDR3 is TGCAGCGTTGAAGAGGGGGCAGTGAACACTGAAGCTTTCTTT. Amino acids: CSVEEGAVNTEAFF. Filled out from reference TRBV29-1 and TRBJ1-1, the complete variable domain reads SAVISQKPSRDICQRGTSLTIQCQVDSQVTMMFWYRQQPGQSLTLIATANQGSEATYESGFVIDKFPISRPNLTFSTLTVSNMSPEDSSIYLCSVEEGAVNTEAFFGQGTRLTVV.

J is TRBJ2-1 and V is TRBV4-3; 11 bases line up with TRBD2. V was clipped by 1 base and J by 7 bases; unmatched bases: 21. The CDR3 length is 21 residues. Per the germline V gene, CDR1 is LGHNA and CDR2 is YSLEER. The CDR3 reads CASSQVVIGLAGMGATNEQFF. The CDR3, as DNA: TGCGCCAGCAGCCAAGTTGTCATTGGACTAGCGGGTATGGGAGCTACAAATGAGCAGTTCTTC.

The gene calls are TRBV7-9 and TRBJ2-7; perhaps TRBD1 as D (6 bases). Trimming cost V 5 bases and J 1 base, with 12 bases left between them. CDR3 size: 14 residues. CDR1 and CDR2 from the germline V gene are SEHNR and FQNEAQ (reference sequence). The CDR3 protein is CASSPRDKSYEQYF. In DNA form, the CDR3 reads TGTGCCAGCAGCCCAAGGGACAAGTCCTACGAGCAGTACTTC.

This clone was seen only once. V is TRBV19 and J is TRBJ1-1, with D tentatively TRBD1 (5 bases). CDR3 length equals 15 residues. V was cut by 3 bases and J by 3 bases, with 14 bases left in between. The germline gives CDR1 LNHDA, CDR2 SQIVND (reference sequence). CDR3 protein: CASSIHGGGDTEAFF. The DNA for the CDR3 is TGTGCCAGTAGTATCCACGGGGGGGGAGACACTGAAGCTTTCTTT.

V usage is TRBV29-1 and J usage is TRBJ2-1; 11 bases match TRBD2. Looked up from germline, CDR1 is SQVTM and CDR2 is ANQGSEA. The CDR3 is 14 residues long. The V and J ends lost 7 bases and 6 bases, in that order; junction bases with no gene match: 8. The CDR3 DNA sequence: TGCAGCGCTATAGCGGGGGGGCCGGTCAATGAGCAGTTCTTC. This translates into CSAIAGGPVNEQFF.

This chain uses TRBV30 with TRBJ2-4; D might be TRBD2 (5 bases). The CDR3 length is 13 residues. Germline CDR1 GTSNPN, CDR2 SVGIG (reference sequence). V shed 6 bases and J shed 6 bases, with 15 bases lying between them. The CDR3 protein is CACLGGGPNIQYF. CDR3 bases: TGTGCCTGTTTGGGCGGCGGGCCAAACATTCAGTACTTC.

This clone was picked up one time. V usage is TRBV7-8 and J usage is TRBJ2-6, with 10 bases aligning to TRBD1. The CDR3 extends over 18 amino acids. With 7 bases clipped from V and 1 base from J, the junction kept 10 bases outside the gene matches. Looked up from germline, CDR1 is SGHVS and CDR2 is FQNEAQ. Here the CDR3 reads CASTKAGTGVSGANVLTF. CDR3 sequence (DNA): TGTGCCAGCACAAAAGCGGGGACAGGGGTGTCTGGGGCCAACGTCCTGACTTTC.

The chain couples TRBV27 to TRBJ2-7, with 9 positions matching TRBD1. The germline CDR1 and CDR2 sequences are MNHEY and SMNVEV (reference sequence). The V gene end was trimmed by 6 bases and the J gene end by 1 base; junction bases not matched to a gene: 7. CDR3 length: 15 amino acids. The CDR3 nucleotides are TGTGCCAGCAGAGACGCCGGGACAGGGTCCTACGAGCAGTACTTC. It yields the protein CASRDAGTGSYEQYF.

This sequence joins TRBV7-2 and TRBJ2-4; D may be TRBD2 (6 bases). Germline V gene sequence: CDR1 SGHTA, CDR2 FQGNSA. V shed 5 bases and J shed 4 bases, with 15 bases lying between them. The CDR3 spans 15 residues. CDR3: CASSPGDWRKNIQYF. As DNA, the CDR3 is TGTGCCAGCAGCCCCGGGGACTGGAGGAAAAACATTCAGTACTTC.